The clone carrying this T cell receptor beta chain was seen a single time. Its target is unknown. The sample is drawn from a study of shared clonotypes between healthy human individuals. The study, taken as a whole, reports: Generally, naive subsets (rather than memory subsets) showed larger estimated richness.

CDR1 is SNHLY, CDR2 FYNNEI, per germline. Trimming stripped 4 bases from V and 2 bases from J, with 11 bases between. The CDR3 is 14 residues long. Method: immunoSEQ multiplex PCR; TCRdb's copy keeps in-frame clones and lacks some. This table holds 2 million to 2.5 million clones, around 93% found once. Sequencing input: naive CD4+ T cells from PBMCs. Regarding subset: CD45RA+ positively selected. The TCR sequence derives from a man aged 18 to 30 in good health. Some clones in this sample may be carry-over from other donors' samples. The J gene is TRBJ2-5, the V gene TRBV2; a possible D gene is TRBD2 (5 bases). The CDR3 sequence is CASSAWTAQETQYF. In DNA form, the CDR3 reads TGTGCCAGCAGTGCATGGACTGCTCAAGAGACCCAGTACTTC.